This passage covers 2 T cell receptor beta chains from one sample sequenced in a study of shared T cell receptors in the human thymus listed by TCRdb under 2021. The protocol used for the library was the immunoSEQ multiplex PCR assay. TCRdb took this table from immuneACCESS and kept in-frame rearrangements with V and J called. Such tables lack part of the clones; where checked against another copy, unresolved V genes explain under half of the gap, and the rest is unexplained. For this sample there are roughly 710,000 clones; roughly 85% appear just once. The top ten clonotypes cover roughly 0.01% of the sample. This sample also appeared in a second study, on human thymus T cells.

The specimen was thymocytes. These TCRs come from a girl under three years old with a congenital heart defect. Donor details come from another sample of the same person, matched by shared clones.

This chain connects TRBV5-1 to TRBJ1-1; D not resolved. CDR1 and CDR2 (germline): SGHRS, YFSETQ. The length of the CDR3 is 16 residues. Deletions cut 0 bases from V and 4 bases from J, with 16 bases between. The CDR3 DNA reads TGCGCCAGCAGCTTGGCCGGGCAGAGGGAGGGCACTGAAGCTTTCTTT. Protein: CASSLAGQREGTEAFF. Complete variable domain (other parts from reference TRBV5-1 and TRBJ1-1): KAGVTQTPRYLIKTRGQQVTLSCSPISGHRSVSWYQQTPGQGLQFLFEYFSETQRNKGNFPGRFSGRQFSNSRSEMNVSTLELGDSALYLCASSLAGQREGTEAFFGQGTRLTVV.

The chain carries TRBV5-6 and TRBJ1-3; no clear D gene. This CDR3 spans 15 amino acids. Per germline, CDR1 SGHDT and CDR2 YYEEEE. V dropped 1 base and J dropped 0 bases, with 8 bases sitting between them. CDR3 region: CASSLLRSSGNTIYF. In nucleotides, the CDR3 is TGTGCCAGCAGCTTGCTGCGCTCCTCTGGAAACACCATATATTTT. Full variable domain (remainder filled in from reference TRBV5-6 and TRBJ1-3): DAGVTQSPTHLIKTRGQQVTLRCSPKSGHDTVSWYQQALGQGPQFIFQYYEEEERQRGNFPDRFSGHQFPNYSSELNVNALLLGDSALYLCASSLLRSSGNTIYFGEGSWLTVV.